These 17 T cell receptor beta chains came from one sample sequenced in a study of blood T cell repertoires in COVID-19. The assay was immunoSEQ multiplex PCR, and TCRdb's table has in-frame clones only and misses some. This table has 85,000 to 130,000 clones, more than 85% appearing once. The sequencing sample was made of peripheral blood. The receptors derive from a human donor in a cohort sampled during active COVID-19.

V gene TRBV30 combines with J gene TRBJ1-6; possibly TRBD1 for D (6 bases). Trimming shortened V by 3 bases and J by 5 bases, and 17 bases separated the two germline ends. The CDR3 contains 16 residues. Germline V gene data show CDR1 as GTSNPN and CDR2 as SVGIG (reference sequence). For the CDR3, the DNA is TGTGCCTGGAGCCAAGGGGGGGGGTCTAATAATTCACCCCTCCACTTT. Amino acids: CAWSQGGGSNNSPLHF.

Comments on this clone: Additional DNA sequences in this sample encode the identical CDR3. The V gene is TRBV5-1, the J gene TRBJ2-3, with D perhaps TRBD2 (5 bases). This CDR3 is built from 14 residues. Trimming left V 0 bases short and J 0 bases short, with 5 bases between. CDR1 and CDR2 (germline): SGHRS, YFSETQ. The CDR3 DNA sequence: TGCGCCAGCAGCTTGGGGACTAGCACAGATACGCAGTATTTT. Its translation: CASSLGTSTDTQYF. The full variable domain, its missing parts supplied by reference TRBV5-1 and TRBJ2-3, is KAGVTQTPRYLIKTRGQQVTLSCSPISGHRSVSWYQQTPGQGLQFLFEYFSETQRNKGNFPGRFSGRQFSNSRSEMNVSTLELGDSALYLCASSLGTSTDTQYFGPGTRLTVL.

The rearrangement joins TRBV27 to TRBJ2-1; TRBD1 is a possible D gene (5 bases). V lost 0 bases to trimming and J lost 5 bases, with 8 bases between them. This CDR3 has 14 residues. Germline V CDR1 and CDR2: MNHEY, SMNVEV (reference sequence). The CDR3 bases are TGTGCCAGCAGTTTATCGGGGCTCCACAATGAGCAGTTCTTC. Its translation is CASSLSGLHNEQFF.

J is TRBJ2-2 and V is TRBV18; 10 nucleotides agree with TRBD1. The CDR3 contains 15 residues. CDR1 is KGHSH, CDR2 LQKENI, per germline. With V trimmed by 6 bases and J by 5 bases, 6 bases remained unmatched. Here the CDR3 DNA reads TGTGCCAGCTCTTGGGACAGGGGACCGACCGGGGAGCTGTTTTTT. Its translation: CASSWDRGPTGELFF.

The CDR3 DNA reads as TGTGCCAGCAGTTTTGGAGAAACCTACGAGCAGTACTTC. It specifies CASSFGETYEQYF. The chain carries TRBV28 and TRBJ2-7, with D unresolved. CDR3 length equals 13 residues. Germline lookup yields CDR1 MDHEN and CDR2 SYDVKM. Trimming pared 3 bases from V and 2 bases from J, leaving 8 bases between.

J is TRBJ2-1 and V is TRBV12-3 or TRBV12-4; no reliable D call. The CDR3 is 11 residues long. V shed 10 bases and J shed 7 bases, with 11 bases lying between them. This CDR3 reads CATAPPNEQFF. CDR3 bases: TGTGCCACCGCGCCCCCAAATGAGCAGTTCTTC.

V and J are TRBV6-2 or TRBV6-3 and TRBJ2-3; TRBD2 is a possible D gene (5 bases). Germline lookup yields CDR1 MNHEY and CDR2 SVGEGT. Trimming removed 2 bases at V and 5 bases at J, with 14 bases between. The CDR3 contains 15 residues. This CDR3 is CASSYLGGWGDTQYF. CDR3 coding DNA: TGTGCCAGCAGTTACCTCGGCGGGTGGGGAGATACGCAGTATTTT.

This clone was observed a single time. This chain links TRBV6-2 or TRBV6-3 with TRBJ2-7, with D possibly TRBD2 on 6 matching bases. V lost 2 bases and J lost 0, with 8 bases in between. Germline CDR1 and CDR2: MNHEY and SVGEGT. There are 14 residues in the CDR3. The CDR3 region has the DNA TGTGCCAGCAGTTACGGGGGGATCTCCTACGAGCAGTACTTC. Translated: CASSYGGISYEQYF.

The chain recombines TRBV3-1 (or the pseudogene TRBV3-2) with TRBJ1-2; no clear D. The CDR3 has 11 amino acids. CDR1 is LGHDT and CDR2 is YNNKEL in the germline V gene (reference sequence). V dropped 6 bases and J dropped 9 bases, with 11 bases sitting between them. The CDR3 loop reads CASSLSRSYTF. The CDR3 region has the DNA TGTGCCAGCAGTCTCAGTCGTAGCTACACCTTC.

This chain uses TRBV7-9 with TRBJ2-3; 8 bases fit TRBD2. The CDR3 is made up of 19 amino acids. Germline V gene lookup returns CDR1 SEHNR and CDR2 FQNEAQ (reference sequence). Trimming removed 3 bases from V and 4 bases from J; junction bases left unmatched: 18. The CDR3 protein is CASSFNPRRAGDRADTQYF. DNA for the CDR3: TGTGCCAGCAGCTTCAACCCTAGGAGAGCGGGAGATAGGGCAGATACGCAGTATTTT.

This sequence joins TRBV4-2 and TRBJ2-3; the D is unclear. Germline values: CDR1 LGHNA, CDR2 YNFKEQ. V was cut by 1 base and J by 0 bases, with 11 bases left in between. The CDR3 is 16 residues long. In DNA form, the CDR3 reads TGTGCCAGCAGCCAAGTGAGAGACTCTAGCACAGATACGCAGTATTTT. This encodes CASSQVRDSSTDTQYF.

This chain connects TRBV7-2 to TRBJ2-1; TRBD2 aligns across 8 bases. With V trimmed by 6 bases and J by 4 bases, 8 bases remained unmatched. The length of the CDR3 is 15 residues. CDR1 and CDR2 (germline): SGHTA, FQGNSA. Here the CDR3 reads CASSKGSGVYNEQFF. The CDR3 DNA sequence: TGTGCCAGCAGTAAGGGTAGCGGGGTATACAATGAGCAGTTCTTC.

The DNA for the CDR3 is TGTGCCAGCAAGACCCGAGGAGGCTCCTACGAGCAGTACTTC. The encoded protein is CASKTRGGSYEQYF. The gene calls are TRBV6-6 and TRBJ2-7; D is possibly TRBD2 (5 bases). The CDR3 totals 14 residues. The germline CDR1 and CDR2 sequences are MNHNY and SVGAGI (reference sequence). Trimming pared 7 bases from V and 0 bases from J, leaving 13 bases between.

This sequence joins TRBV27 and TRBJ1-5, with 8 bases identical to TRBD1. The CDR3 contains 18 residues. Per the germline V gene, CDR1 is MNHEY and CDR2 is SMNVEV (reference sequence). J was trimmed by 4 bases and V by 7 bases; bases with no gene match: 18. In nucleotides, the CDR3 is TGTGCCAGCAACTCTACCCCGGGACAGGAGGATGGGAATCAGCCCCAGCATTTT. Translating it yields CASNSTPGQEDGNQPQHF.

The chain joins TRBV7-2 to TRBJ1-2; D is possibly TRBD1 (5 bases). V was clipped by 3 bases and J by 3 bases, with 14 bases between them. The germline gives CDR1 SGHTA, CDR2 FQGNSA. The CDR3 extends over 15 amino acids. The CDR3 loop reads CASSFDGAWDYGYTF. CDR3 DNA sequence: TGTGCCAGCAGCTTTGATGGGGCCTGGGACTATGGCTACACCTTC.

The chain employs TRBV3-1 (or the pseudogene TRBV3-2) and TRBJ2-1; 7 bases line up with TRBD2. The ends lost 0 bases at V and 6 bases at J; junction bases unmatched: 11. The CDR3 spans 17 residues. CDR1 is LGHDT, CDR2 YNNKEL, per germline (reference sequence). In DNA form, the CDR3 reads TGTGCCAGCAGCCAAGAGGTGGCGGGAGCATCGATCAATGAGCAGTTCTTC. Amino acids: CASSQEVAGASINEQFF.

This chain links TRBV5-1 with TRBJ1-6, with TRBD1 matching 9 bases. Germline V gene lookup returns CDR1 SGHRS and CDR2 YFSETQ. The CDR3 consists of 15 residues. The V segment lost 0 bases and the J segment 8 bases; nucleotides outside the gene matches: 3. CDR3 residues: CASSLDWTGDSPLHF. CDR3 nucleotides: TGCGCCAGCAGCTTGGACTGGACAGGGGATTCACCCCTCCACTTT. The variable domain in full, completed from reference TRBV5-1 and TRBJ1-6, reads KAGVTQTPRYLIKTRGQQVTLSCSPISGHRSVSWYQQTPGQGLQFLFEYFSETQRNKGNFPGRFSGRQFSNSRSEMNVSTLELGDSALYLCASSLDWTGDSPLHFGNGTRLTVT.